These T cell receptor beta chains were read from a single sample in a study of response to subunit inactivated influenza vaccine. TCRdb redid the calling of the RT-PCR reads with MiXCR, one entry per CDR3 protein. This table holds hundreds of thousands of distinct CDR3 sequences, 12% found once. Sequenced material: PBMCs from blood, taken on the day of vaccination. The source of these receptors is a man between 50 and 59 years old who received an inactivated influenza vaccine. CDR3s include the opening cysteine and the closing phenylalanine or tryptophan. Fields, in order: clone size, J gene, D gene, V gene, CDR3 DNA, CDR3 protein. The D gene is left open where the match is weak. Clone size, where shown, is once, few, many, or a class for clones that have expanded.

>few|TRBJ2-7|-|TRBV6-1
TGTGCCAGCAGTGAACTGGGCGGAAGCTCCTACGAGCAGTACTTC
CASSELGGSSYEQYF
>few|TRBJ2-2|-|TRBV29-1
TGCAGCGTTGAGGGGGAAGTCGGGACCGGGGAGCTGTTTTTT
CSVEGEVGTGELFF
>-|TRBJ1-5|-|TRBV25-1
TGTGCCAGCAGTGAATTTTGGTATAGCAATCAGCCCCAGCATTTT
CASSEFWYSNQPQHF
>-|TRBJ2-7|-|TRBV5-3
TGTGCCAGAAGCTTCCTCCCTTTCTACGAGCAGTACTTC
CARSFLPFYEQYF
>few|TRBJ2-7|-|TRBV9
TGTGCCAGCAGCCCATCCGGGGCTGGGAAGCAGTACTTC
CASSPSGAGKQYF
>-|TRBJ2-5|-|TRBV7-9
TGTGCCAGCAGCTTGGGAGGGGGGGTGCAAGAGACCCAGTACTTC
CASSLGGGVQETQYF
>many|TRBJ2-1|-|TRBV3-1
TGTGCCAGCAGCCAAATTCCCCATGAGCAGTTCTTC
CASSQIPHEQFF
>few|TRBJ2-3|TRBD2|TRBV7-9
TGTGCCAGCAGCTTAGGGGGACTAGCGGGCTATACAGATACGCAGTATTTT
CASSLGGLAGYTDTQYF
>many|TRBJ2-1|-|TRBV20-1
TGCAGTGCTAGAGACAGGGCCTACAATGAGCAGTTCTTC
CSARDRAYNEQFF
>-|TRBJ2-1|TRBD2|TRBV7-6
TGTGCCAGCAGCCCCGGCACTAGCGGGGGTGGCAATGAGCAGTTCTTC
CASSPGTSGGGNEQFF
>few|TRBJ2-5|TRBD2|TRBV7-9
TGTGCCAGCAGCCCCCTAACGGGGGGTAGAGAGACCCAGTACTTC
CASSPLTGGRETQYF
>-|TRBJ1-5|-|TRBV10-3
TGTGCCATCAGTGAGACAGGCGGAAACAATCAGCCCCAGCATTTT
CAISETGGNNQPQHF
>few|TRBJ2-7|-|TRBV12-3/TRBV12-4
TGTGCCAGCAGTTTCAGGCGCTCCGAGCAGTACTTC
CASSFRRSEQYF
>-|TRBJ2-7|-|TRBV12-3/TRBV12-4
TGTGCCAGCTCGAGAACGGAGAACCCCTACGAGCAGTACTTC
CASSRTENPYEQYF
>few|TRBJ2-1|-|TRBV7-2
TGTGCCAGCGGACCCGGGGGGCGGGGGTCTGGCAATGAGCAGTTCTTC
CASGPGGRGSGNEQFF
>-|TRBJ2-1|-|TRBV6-6
TGTGCCAGCAAGGAAAGCGGAAATGAGCAGTTCTTC
CASKESGNEQFF
>many|TRBJ2-3|-|TRBV9
TGTGCCAGCAGCGTAGCCGCGGACACAGATACGCAGTATTTT
CASSVAADTDTQYF
>many|TRBJ2-1|-|TRBV5-1
TGCGCCAGCAGCTTGGAGCCAGGGGCTCCCGGTGAGCAGTTCTTC
CASSLEPGAPGEQFF
>-|TRBJ1-2|-|TRBV3-1
TGTGCCAGCAGCCAAGGCCAGCTAGGCTACACCTTC
CASSQGQLGYTF
>few|TRBJ2-2|-|TRBV29-1
TGCAGCGCCCGTGGCTTGTTCGCGAACACCGGGGAGCTGTTTTTT
CSARGLFANTGELFF
>-|TRBJ2-7|TRBD1|TRBV5-1
TGCGCCAGCAGCTTGGCATCAGCAACCGGACAGGGTTACGAGCAGTACTTC
CASSLASATGQGYEQYF
>-|TRBJ1-1|-|TRBV7-8
TGTGCCAGCAGCTTAGTGGACATGAACACTGAAGCTTTCTTT
CASSLVDMNTEAFF
>many|TRBJ1-6|-|TRBV6-2/TRBV6-3
TGTGCCAGCAGCTCCTTCCAGGGCCTCCACTTT
CASSSFQGLHF
>few|TRBJ2-2|-|TRBV27
TGTGCCAGCAGTTCCGGGCCCCTTGGGGCCGGGGAGCTGTTTTTT
CASSSGPLGAGELFF
>few|TRBJ2-1|-|TRBV11-3
TGTGCCAGCAGCTTAGCGATGGGCTCCTACAATGAGCAGTTCTTC
CASSLAMGSYNEQFF
>-|TRBJ1-5|-|TRBV18
TGTGCCAGCTCACCGTCAGGGGCGGGTTCGGGTCAGCCCCAGCATTTT
CASSPSGAGSGQPQHF
>few|TRBJ2-7|TRBD2|TRBV28
TGTGCCAGCGGGACTAGCGGGGGCCCCGGGTACGAGCAGTACTTC
CASGTSGGPGYEQYF
>many|TRBJ2-1|TRBD1|TRBV24-1
TGTGCCACCAGTGGACAGGGTTACAATGAGCAGTTCTTC
CATSGQGYNEQFF
>few|TRBJ2-1|TRBD2|TRBV5-1
TGCGCCAGCAGCAGGACTAGCGGGGGGGACAATGAGCAGTTCTTC
CASSRTSGGDNEQFF
>-|TRBJ2-7|-|TRBV7-9
TGTGCCAGCAGCTTAGAACAGGGCGGGACGGAGCAGTACTTC
CASSLEQGGTEQYF
>-|TRBJ2-4|-|TRBV2
TGTGGGAGCACAGGGAACCGGGGGAACATTCAGTACTTC
CGSTGNRGNIQYF
>-|TRBJ1-1|-|TRBV5-1
TGCGCCAGCTCTCCGTTCGGAGAGAACACTGAAGCTTTCTTT
CASSPFGENTEAFF
>-|TRBJ2-1|-|TRBV6-2/TRBV6-3
TGTGCCAGCAGTTACTCTCATCCAGATGAGCAGTTCTTC
CASSYSHPDEQFF
>many|TRBJ2-5|-|TRBV5-1
TGCGCCAGCAGCTTCCCCTCCGGAGAGACCCAGTACTTC
CASSFPSGETQYF
>-|TRBJ2-7|-|TRBV28
TGTGCCAGCAGTCCCCTCGGCCGCATCTACGAGCAGTACTTC
CASSPLGRIYEQYF
>-|TRBJ2-3|-|TRBV23-1
TGCGCCAGCAGTCAGTGGACGCGGAAAGGAAGACATACGCAGTATTTT
CASSQWTRKGRHTQYF
>few|TRBJ1-4|-|TRBV25-1
TGTGCCAGCAGTGGGACCCCGGGTGAAAAACTGTTTTTT
CASSGTPGEKLFF
>-|TRBJ2-3|-|TRBV7-2
TGTGCCAGCGGCTTCCGCGGAGATACGCAGTATTTT
CASGFRGDTQYF
>-|TRBJ2-7|-|TRBV15
TGTGCCACCGGCAGAGTCGGGAGTGTGGGATACGAGCAGTACTTC
CATGRVGSVGYEQYF
>-|TRBJ2-2|-|TRBV27
TGTGCCAGCAAGGTCGGCCCCGCATCCGGGGAGCTGTTTTTT
CASKVGPASGELFF
>few|TRBJ2-1|-|TRBV27
TGTGCCAGCAGTTTTCGCCACCACAATGAGCAGTTCTTC
CASSFRHHNEQFF
>-|TRBJ2-7|-|TRBV3-1
TGTGCCACCCGAACAGGGACCGAGCAGTACTTC
CATRTGTEQYF
>-|TRBJ1-1|-|TRBV5-1
TGCGCCAGCAGCCCCACTGGGGGGGGCGCGTACACTGAAGCTTTCTTT
CASSPTGGGAYTEAFF
>few|TRBJ2-7|TRBD2|TRBV12-3/TRBV12-4
TGTGCCAGCAGTTTTAGGGCGGGAGGCAACGAGCAGTACTTC
CASSFRAGGNEQYF
>-|TRBJ2-5|TRBD1|TRBV20-1
TGCAGTGCTAGAGGAGGGACAGGGACCCAGTACTTC
CSARGGTGTQYF
>-|TRBJ2-1|TRBD2|TRBV4-2
TGTGCCAGCAGCCAAGATCCTTGGCTAGCGGGGGGGAATGAGCAGTTCTTC
CASSQDPWLAGGNEQFF
>few|TRBJ2-7|-|TRBV4-3
TGCGCCAGCAGCCAAGACACAGGGTTAGCCGACGAGCAGTACTTC
CASSQDTGLADEQYF